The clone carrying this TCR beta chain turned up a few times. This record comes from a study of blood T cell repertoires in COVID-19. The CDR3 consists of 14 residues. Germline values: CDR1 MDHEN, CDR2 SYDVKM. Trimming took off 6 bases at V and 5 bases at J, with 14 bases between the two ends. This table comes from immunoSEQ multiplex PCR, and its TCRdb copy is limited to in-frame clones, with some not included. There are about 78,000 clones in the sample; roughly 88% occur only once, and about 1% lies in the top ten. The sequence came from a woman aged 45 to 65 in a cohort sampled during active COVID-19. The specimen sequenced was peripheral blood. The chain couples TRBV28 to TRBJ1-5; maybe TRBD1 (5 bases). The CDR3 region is CASSTVRVDQPQHF. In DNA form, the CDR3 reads TGTGCCAGCAGCACGGTCAGGGTCGATCAGCCCCAGCATTTT.